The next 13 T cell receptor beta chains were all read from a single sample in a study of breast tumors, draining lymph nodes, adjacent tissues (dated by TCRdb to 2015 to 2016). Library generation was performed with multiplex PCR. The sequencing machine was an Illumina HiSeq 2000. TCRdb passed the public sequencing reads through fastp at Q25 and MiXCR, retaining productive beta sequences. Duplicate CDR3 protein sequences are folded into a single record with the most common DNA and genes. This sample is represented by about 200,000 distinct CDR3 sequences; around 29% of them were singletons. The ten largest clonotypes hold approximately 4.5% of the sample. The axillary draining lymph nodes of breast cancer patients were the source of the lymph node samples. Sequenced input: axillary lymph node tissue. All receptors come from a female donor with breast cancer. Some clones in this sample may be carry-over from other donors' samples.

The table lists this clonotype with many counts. The CDR3 sequence: CASSLTSGTALWGELFF. The CDR3 bases are TGTGCCAGCAGCTTGACTAGCGGGACTGCCCTCTGGGGGGAGCTGTTTTTT. The chain employs TRBV5-6 and TRBJ2-2; TRBD2 matches at 10 bases. CDR1 is SGHDT, CDR2 YYEEEE, per germline. The CDR3 runs to 17 residues. The junction had 11 bases not matched to a gene; V was cut back by 1 base and J by 8 bases.

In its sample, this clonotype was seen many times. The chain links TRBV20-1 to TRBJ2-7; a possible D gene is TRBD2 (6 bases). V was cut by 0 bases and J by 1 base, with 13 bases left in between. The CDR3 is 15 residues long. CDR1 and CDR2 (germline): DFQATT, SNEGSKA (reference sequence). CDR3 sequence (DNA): TGCAGTGCTAGAGATAGGAGGGACCCTTCCTACGAGCAGTACTTC. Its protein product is CSARDRRDPSYEQYF.

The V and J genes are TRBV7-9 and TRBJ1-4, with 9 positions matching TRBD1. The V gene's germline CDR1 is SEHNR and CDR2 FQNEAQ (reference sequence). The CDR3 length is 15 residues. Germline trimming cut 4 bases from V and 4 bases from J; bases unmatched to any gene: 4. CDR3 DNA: TGTGCCAGCAGCTCCCGGGACAGGGATAATGAAAAACTGTTTTTT. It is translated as CASSSRDRDNEKLFF.

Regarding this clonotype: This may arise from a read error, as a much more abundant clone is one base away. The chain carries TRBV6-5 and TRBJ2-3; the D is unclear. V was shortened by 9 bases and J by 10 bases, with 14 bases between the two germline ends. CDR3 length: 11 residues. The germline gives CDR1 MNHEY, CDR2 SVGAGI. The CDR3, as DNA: TGTGCCAGAGTCTTCATGGATGCGCAGTATTTT. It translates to CARVFMDAQYF.

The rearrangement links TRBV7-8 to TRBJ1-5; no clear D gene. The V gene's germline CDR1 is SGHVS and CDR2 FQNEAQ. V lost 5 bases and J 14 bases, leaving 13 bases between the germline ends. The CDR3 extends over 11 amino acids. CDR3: CASSHPAYEHF. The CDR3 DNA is TGTGCCAGCAGCCATCCAGCCTACGAGCATTTT.

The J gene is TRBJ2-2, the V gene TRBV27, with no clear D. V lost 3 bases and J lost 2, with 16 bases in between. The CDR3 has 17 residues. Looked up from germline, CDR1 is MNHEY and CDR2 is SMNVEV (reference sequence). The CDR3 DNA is TGTGCCAGCAGTTTTACAGTCGGAGTTACCAACACCGGGGAGCTGTTTTTT. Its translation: CASSFTVGVTNTGELFF.

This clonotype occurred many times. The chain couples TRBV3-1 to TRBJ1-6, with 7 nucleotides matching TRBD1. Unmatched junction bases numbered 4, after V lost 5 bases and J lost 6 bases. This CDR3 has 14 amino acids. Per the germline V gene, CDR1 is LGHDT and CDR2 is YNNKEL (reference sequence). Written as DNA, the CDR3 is TGTGCCAGCAGCGCCGGGACAGCTAATTCACCCCTCCACTTT. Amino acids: CASSAGTANSPLHF. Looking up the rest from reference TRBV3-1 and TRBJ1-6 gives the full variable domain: DTAVSQTPKYLVTQMGNDKSIKCEQNLGHDTMYWYKQDSKKFLKIMFSYNNKELIINETVPNRFSPKSPDKAHLNLHINSLELGDSAVYFCASSAGTANSPLHFGNGTRLTVT.

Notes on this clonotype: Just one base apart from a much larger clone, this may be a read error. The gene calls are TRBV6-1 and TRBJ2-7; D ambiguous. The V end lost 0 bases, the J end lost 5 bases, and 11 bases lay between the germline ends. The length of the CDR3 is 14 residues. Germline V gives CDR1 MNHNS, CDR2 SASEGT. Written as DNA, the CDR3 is TGTGCCAGCAGTGAAGCGCTGGGTTCCCACGAGCAGTACTTC. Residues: CASSEALGSHEQYF.

CDR3 DNA sequence: TGCAGTGCACGACGGTTGAACACTGAAGCTTTCTTT. This sequence encodes CSARRLNTEAFF. The rearrangement joins TRBV20-1 to TRBJ1-1; D is uncertain. V gave up 6 bases and J gave up 0 bases, with 8 bases separating them. The CDR3 loop spans 12 amino acids. Looked up from germline, CDR1 is DFQATT and CDR2 is SNEGSKA (reference sequence).

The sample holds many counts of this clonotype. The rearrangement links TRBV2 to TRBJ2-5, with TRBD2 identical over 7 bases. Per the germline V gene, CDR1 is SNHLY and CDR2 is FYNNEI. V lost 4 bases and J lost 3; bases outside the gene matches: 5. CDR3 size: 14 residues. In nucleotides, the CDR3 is TGTGCCAGCAGTGTTGGGACTATAAAAGAGACCCAGTACTTC. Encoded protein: CASSVGTIKETQYF.

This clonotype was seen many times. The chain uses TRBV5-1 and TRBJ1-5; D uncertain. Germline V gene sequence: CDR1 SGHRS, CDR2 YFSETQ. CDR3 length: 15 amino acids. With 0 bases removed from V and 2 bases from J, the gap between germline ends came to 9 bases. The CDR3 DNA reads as TGCGCCAGCAGCTTGGTATCTGGGGGCAATCAGCCCCAGCATTTT. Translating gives CASSLVSGGNQPQHF.

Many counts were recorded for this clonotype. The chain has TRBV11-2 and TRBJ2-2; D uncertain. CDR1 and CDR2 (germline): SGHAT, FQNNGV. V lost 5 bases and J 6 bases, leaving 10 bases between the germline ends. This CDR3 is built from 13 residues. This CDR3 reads CASSPFRAGELFF. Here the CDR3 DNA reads TGTGCCAGCAGCCCATTTAGAGCCGGGGAGCTGTTTTTT.

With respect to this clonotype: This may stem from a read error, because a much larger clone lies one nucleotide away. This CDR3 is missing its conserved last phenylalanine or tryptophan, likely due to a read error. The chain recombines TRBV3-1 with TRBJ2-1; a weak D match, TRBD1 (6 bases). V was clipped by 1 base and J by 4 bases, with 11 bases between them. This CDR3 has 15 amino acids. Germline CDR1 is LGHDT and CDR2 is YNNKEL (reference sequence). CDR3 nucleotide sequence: TGTGCCAGCAGCCAAGGCCACGGACAGTACAATGAGCAGTTCCTC. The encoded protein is CASSQGHGQYNEQFL.